This TCR beta chain appears in the sequencing data of a study of T cell responses to AZD1222 COVID-19 vaccine (TCRdb year 2021). About the full investigation: AZD1222 recipients whose second dose came at about 4 weeks and those whose second dose came at about 12 weeks were combined into one group, since spike-specific TCR depth and breadth did not differ between the two schedules. TCR sequencing covered roughly 230 trial participants: 200 to 220 given two doses of AZD1222 and about 26 given two doses of MenACWY control vaccine. Trial participants were enrolled into age subgroups of 18-55, 56-69 and 70-plus years, which contained 148, 28 and 57 TCR-sequenced participants, respectively.

Here is what the overall study found, with its caveats: Reportedly, almost half of the unique spike-specific TCRs recognized epitopes lying outside the regions that are mutated in the B.1.351 and B.1.1.7 variants. In the small 56-69-year group, the increase in depth fell short of significance, most likely because of low power. Because no day 14 peak-response samples were available, repertoires were characterized only after the peak T cell response. Vaccine-associated CD4 TCRs spanned the whole spike protein, with dominant responses in regions 160-218 and 743-854. Conclusions about previously exposed vaccinees were limited because only six AZD1222 recipients were SARS-CoV-2 seropositive at baseline. A significant rise in spike-specific TCR breadth and depth was observed after two AZD1222 doses relative to day 0 and relative to MenACWY recipients. Participants were mostly white British and included more females than males, and it was suggested by the authors that clonal diversity may have been underestimated.

The CDR3 regions of human TCRbeta chains were analyzed by immunosequencing. Regarding the original processing steps: TCRs in the repertoires were matched against a reference library of SARS-CoV-2-specific TCRs that had been generated with the MIRA antigen-specificity platform. Breadth was defined as the fraction of unique TCRs that were SARS-CoV-2-associated. Depth was defined as the fraction of total T cells that were SARS-CoV-2-associated. Using the MIRA data, every spike-specific TCR was mapped to the spike region that the TCR reacted to and assigned to either a CD4 or a CD8 class. Log10-transformed breadth and depth values were compared by one-way ANOVA with Sidak's multiple comparisons tests. In its TCRdb copy, this immuneACCESS table keeps in-frame sequences only and misses some clones. Where compared with another copy, unresolved V genes explain less than half of these, and the others have no known cause. V, J and clone size were drawn from that table, and D and trimming were deduced from the DNA. A total of 150,000 to 180,000 clones appear in this sample, 90% of them only once. Approximately 17% of the sample lies in the top ten.

The intended sense of this specimen's time point label: baseline before first vaccination. Vaccinee samples were obtained from the UK trials COV001 and COV002, which included a single-blind randomized controlled phase 2/3 trial of AZD1222 (ChAdOx1 nCoV-19) in healthy adults. For TCRbeta chain sequencing, PBMC samples were collected from trial participants at day 0 and at day 28 after the second dose. The CDR3 covers 15 residues, taking in both the cysteine and the phenylalanine. Just the 45-base CDR3 DNA is kept, in frame starting at base 1. V loses 0 bases, J loses 6 bases, and the germline ends lie 13 bases apart. The germline V gene gives CDR1 as MNHEY and CDR2 as SVGAGI. Of note for this clone: Its antigen remains unidentified. No per-base quality is available; no much larger clone lies one base away.

The sequence came from an adult in good health. The sequenced sample was peripheral blood, obtained on day 0 of AZD1222 vaccination. Recombination connected TRBV6-5 to TRBJ2-3; the D gene lacks a confident call. At the DNA level, the sequence is TGTGCCAGCAGTTACTCGAATCTCCGTGACGATACGCAGTATTTT. This encodes CASSYSNLRDDTQYF.